This T cell receptor beta chain appears in the sequencing data of a study of blood T cells in healthy people across ages (dated by TCRdb to the mid-2010s). General notes on the study: In model experiments, template switching captured roughly one uniquely barcoded TCR beta cDNA molecule for every two T cells. Age-related changes in TCR beta repertoire diversity were measured in the study by deep sequencing normalized with unique cDNA molecular identifiers. The donors were divided into four age groups: young (average around 15 years), middle-aged (roughly 42), aged (roughly 60) and long-lived (more than 75). Using the same blood draw, the study looked at two additional independent replicas of 1 million unique cDNA reads for two donors, one aged 18 to 29 and the other aged 80 or older.

Summary of the overall study and its limitations: Estimates of total diversity based on one million sequenced T cells were regarded as lower bounds and as underestimates. The long-lived group showed more naive CD4+ T cells, fewer expanded clones and increased TCR diversity than the aged group, suggesting age selection. As age increased, observed TCR beta diversity per million T cells dropped in a roughly linear way, and a significant reduction was already evident by age roughly 36. The CMV infection status of donors was not known, potentially confounding age-related changes in expanded clonotypes. Conclusive comparison of naive and antigen-experienced compartments was prevented by the profiling of bulk unsorted PBMCs. A strong correlation was found between observed TCR beta diversity and the percentage of naive T cells measured by flow cytometry.

Systemically healthy Caucasian individuals from Russia, over 30 in total and aged roughly 6 to 95 years, were included as donors. Ten milliliters of peripheral blood were collected from each donor into EDTA-treated Vacutainer tubes. Ficoll-Paque density-gradient centrifugation was used to isolate PBMCs, with at least 6 million per sample. Total RNA was extracted from PBMCs with Trizol reagent, with at least 6 micrograms obtained per sample. For every donor, flow cytometry on a PBMC aliquot measured the percentage of naive CD45RAhigh/CD27high T cells. The junction shows trimming of 4 bases on V and 0 bases on J, plus 7 bases between the germline ends. CDR1 and CDR2 (SGHDN, FVKESK) derive from the germline V gene. The CDR3 holds 14 amino acids from the cysteine to the phenylalanine. Of the read, only the CDR3 DNA is kept; its 42 bases are in frame from base 1. A word on this clonotype: Its antigen remains undetermined. One base away there is no much larger clone; base qualities are not given.

The method was 5' RACE. The sample was run on an Illumina HiSeq 2500. A second roughly 6 to 12 cycle PCR used a sample-barcoded 5' primer and a J-beta primer mix. Each TCR beta cDNA molecule received a unique molecular identifier from a template-switch 5' adaptor carrying 12 random nucleotides. Each sample yielded at least 3 million CDR3-containing paired-end reads. The Mint cDNA synthesis kit, primed by a TRBC-specific oligonucleotide, was used to synthesize first-strand cDNA from all RNA. Following uracil-DNA glycosylase treatment, a first 18-cycle PCR with universal primers M1SS and BC2_uni_R was performed on all cDNA. The authors processed their data as follows. Each sample was normalized by randomly selecting 1 million high-quality reads, each carrying a distinct molecular identifier. Reads with shared molecular identifiers were discarded instead of being binned into consensus sequences. MiTCR, run with a Q25 quality threshold and the strictest error-elimination algorithm, handled CDR3 identification, clonotype clustering and error correction. A nonparametric unseen species model with Euler transformation was used to estimate lower-bound total TCR beta diversity. TCRdb took the public reads, trimmed them with fastp at Q25, ran MiXCR for clone calling and kept in-frame beta chains. Each record represents a unique CDR3 protein, reported with the most common genes and DNA among its rows. Here the V and J calls rest on TCRdb's processing, not on the authors' analysis. The sample profile shows some 760,000 distinct CDR3 sequences; roughly 25% of them were found once. The ten top clones hold more than 7.5% of the sample.

These data are also associated with another study on T cells of mothers and their children. Reported in the second study: Nine systemically healthy Caucasian individuals, comprising three mothers and their six children, were included as donors. cDNA synthesis used all of the extracted RNA, with 1.5 ug of RNA in each 15 ul reaction. In the second PCR, sample barcodes and 2-4 random nucleotides were introduced via the M1S primer. Each mother yielded over 10 million TCR beta CDR3 reads and each child 2.5 million to 3.5 million reads. Thymic selection shapes the output of TCR recombination in a similar way in related and unrelated pairs, and inherited differences have a minor effect. Normalized repertoire overlap in related mother-child pairs was always slightly higher than in unrelated mother-child pairs, but the difference was never significant. With a sensitivity of approximately 100 clones per million clonotypes, no persistent microchimeric T cell clones were detected. Deep NGS was used in the study to compare the TCR beta repertoires of mothers and children and to look for features that separate related mother-child pairs from unrelated individuals. The mean age was roughly 40 +/- 4 years for the mothers and around 10 +/- 4 years for the children. After adapter ligation with NEBNext reagents, the libraries were sequenced on Illumina HiSeq 2000 with 100+100 nt paired-end reads. To prevent cross-contamination, the mother and child libraries were prepared one month apart and sequenced in separate runs. Each donor had between roughly 500,000 and 2,200,000 distinct TCR beta clonotypes identified. Naive TCR beta clonotypes were estimated from low-frequency clonotypes matched to each donor's FACS-determined naive share, without sorting.

The clonotype comes from a boy younger than 18 in good health. This chain is built from TRBV14 and TRBJ1-3; perhaps TRBD1 is the D gene, with 5 bases matching. What was sequenced was blood. The CDR3 has the sequence CASSRGYSGNTIYF. At the DNA level, the sequence is TGTGCCAGCAGCCGGGGGTACTCTGGAAACACCATATATTTT.